This T cell receptor (beta chain) was profiled in a study of T cell responses to AZD1222 COVID-19 vaccine. Study-wide results and limits: Among those given AZD1222, only 6 or 7 were seropositive at baseline.

The CDR3 is made up of 12 amino acids. V was trimmed by 6 bases and J by 10 bases, leaving 15 bases between them. Germline V gene sequence: CDR1 MNHEY, CDR2 SVGAGI. Notes on this clone: Its antigen is unknown.

Assay used: immunoSEQ multiplex PCR; TCRdb lists only in-frame clones, some missing. In the table there are under 250,000 clones, more than 85% of which are singletons. The specimen comprised peripheral blood, sampled on day 0 of MenACWY control vaccination. The sequence derives from an adult in good health. J is TRBJ1-1 and V is TRBV6-5; D is possibly TRBD1 (6 bases). The CDR3 nucleotides are TGTGCCAGCAGGGCTTCAGGGGCGAGAGCTTTCTTT. It encodes CASRASGARAFF.